Here is one TCR beta chain with its context. The CDR3 consists of 14 residues. The germline gives CDR1 LGHNT, CDR2 FRNRAP. V shed 7 bases, J shed 0 bases, and the junction held 3 bases outside the gene matches. The sample comes from a study of blood T cell repertoires in COVID-19. Produced via immunoSEQ multiplex PCR; TCRdb's table is partial and in-frame only. The sample shows about 97,000 clones, around 90% of them seen only once. The chain links TRBV12-5 to TRBJ1-1; 9 bases match TRBD1. The receptor was isolated from a man aged 18 to 35 with acute or convalescent COVID-19. Sequencing was performed on peripheral blood. CDR3 in DNA: TGTGCTAGTGCCCGGGACAGGGTGAACACTGAAGCTTTCTTT. Amino acid sequence: CASARDRVNTEAFF.